Only one count was recorded for the clone carrying this T cell receptor beta chain. Assay used: immunoSEQ multiplex PCR; TCRdb lists only in-frame clones, some missing. The sample lists 150,000 to 200,000 clones; nearly 90% were seen once. This CDR3 has 14 residues. CDR1 and CDR2 (germline): SEHNR, FQNEAQ (reference sequence). Between the trimmed V and J ends, which lost 2 bases and 7 bases, there was a span of 11 bases. These data are taken from a study of cytomegalovirus exposure and HLA in healthy donors. V and J are TRBV7-9 and TRBJ2-2; a weak D match, TRBD2 (5 bases). This clonotype was obtained from a man aged 18 to 35 in good health and CMV-seropositive. Source material: PBMCs. CDR3 sequence (DNA): TGTGCCAGCAGCTTAATCCGGGAAGTCGGGGAGCTGTTTTTT. This gives the protein CASSLIREVGELFF.